Presented here are 15 T cell receptor beta chains from one specimen sequenced in a study of shared clonotypes between healthy human individuals (dated by TCRdb to 2020 to 2022). The library came from the immunoSEQ multiplex PCR assay. TCRdb limited this immuneACCESS table to in-frame rearrangements with V and J called. A share of clones is missing; checked studies link under half to unresolved V genes, and the rest is unexplained. Recorded for this sample are 2 million to 3 million clones; 80% to 95% of them occurred a single time. The leading ten clones occupy 0.36% of the sample. Sequences were obtained from naive CD4+ T cells from PBMCs. The meaning of the sample's cell subset or site label: CD45RA+ positively selected. These receptor sequences come from a man aged 18 to 29 in good health. Some clones in this sample may be carry-over from other donors' samples.

The genes are TRBV7-3 and TRBJ2-7, with D possibly TRBD2 on 6 matching bases. There are 13 residues in the CDR3. Germline CDR1 SGHTA, CDR2 FQGTGA. V was cut by 6 bases and J by 6 bases, with 15 bases left in between. The CDR3 region is CASSTGQGGEQYF. CDR3 in DNA: TGTGCCAGCAGTACTGGCCAGGGAGGCGAGCAGTACTTC.

The chain links TRBV5-8 to TRBJ1-4; no definite D call. Per the germline V gene, CDR1 is SGHTS and CDR2 is YDEGEE. Trimming took 4 bases from V and 8 from J, leaving 18 bases between them. This CDR3 comprises 15 residues. CDR3 DNA sequence: TGTGCCAGCAGCCCCGGACTCCCTCGCAACGAAAAACTGTTTTTT. As protein: CASSPGLPRNEKLFF. Variable domain in full (rest from reference TRBV5-8 and TRBJ1-4): EAGVTQSPTHLIKTRGQQATLRCSPISGHTSVYWYQQALGLGLQFLLWYDEGEERNRGNFPPRFSGRQFPNYSSELNVNALELEDSALYLCASSPGLPRNEKLFFGSGTQLSVL.

V usage is TRBV28 and J usage is TRBJ1-2, with D tentatively TRBD1 (6 bases). V was cut by 4 bases and J by 3 bases, with 12 bases left in between. There are 14 residues in the CDR3. Germline V gene data show CDR1 as MDHEN and CDR2 as SYDVKM. In nucleotides, the CDR3 is TGTGCCAGCAGTTATCCGGGACATTACTATGGCTACACCTTC. Amino acid sequence: CASSYPGHYYGYTF.

This rearrangement joins TRBV7-9 to TRBJ1-1; the D gene is possibly TRBD1 (6 bases). The CDR3 covers 15 residues. Trimming cost V 3 bases and J 4 bases, with 15 bases left between them. Germline V gene lookup returns CDR1 SEHNR and CDR2 FQNEAQ (reference sequence). CDR3 DNA sequence: TGTGCCAGCAGCTTCGCTCAGGGGTATGGCACTGAAGCTTTCTTT. Encoded protein: CASSFAQGYGTEAFF.

The gene calls are TRBV7-3 and TRBJ2-1; TRBD1 or TRBD2 may be the D gene (6 bases each). V lost 7 bases to trimming and J lost 4 bases, with 17 bases between them. There are 15 residues in the CDR3. The germline CDR1 and CDR2 sequences are SGHTA and FQGTGA. The CDR3: CASTSGAGHYNEQFF. Here the CDR3 DNA reads TGTGCCAGCACCTCGGGGGCGGGGCATTACAATGAGCAGTTCTTC.

The J gene is TRBJ1-1, the V gene TRBV7-9; D remains unclear. CDR1 and CDR2 (germline): SEHNR, FQNEAQ (reference sequence). The ends were cut back, 5 bases at V and 3 bases at J, with 13 bases in the middle. The CDR3 has 14 amino acids. In nucleotides, the CDR3 is TGTGCCAGCAGCCGGAGTCAGACGGACACTGAAGCTTTCTTT. It codes for CASSRSQTDTEAFF.

CDR3 DNA sequence: TGTGCCAGCTCACCCCAAGGTCCCACGAATGAGCAGTTCTTC. It translates to CASSPQGPTNEQFF. The rearrangement uses TRBV18 and TRBJ2-1, with D uncertain. Germline values: CDR1 KGHSH, CDR2 LQKENI. CDR3 length: 14 amino acids. Trimming shortened V by 3 bases and J by 7 bases, and 13 bases separated the two germline ends.

The genes are TRBV6-1 and TRBJ1-1; possibly TRBD1 for D (6 bases). This CDR3 spans 14 amino acids. The germline CDR1 and CDR2 sequences are MNHNS and SASEGT. V lost 9 bases to trimming and J lost 2 bases, with 16 bases between them. CDR3 in amino acids: CASTGAPRNTEAFF. Written as DNA, the CDR3 is TGTGCCAGTACGGGGGCGCCAAGAAACACTGAAGCTTTCTTT.

In this sample, this clone turned up once. The genes are TRBV7-8 and TRBJ2-7; 11 nucleotides line up with TRBD1. Germline lookup yields CDR1 SGHVS and CDR2 FQNEAQ. Germline trimming cut 5 bases from V and 5 bases from J; bases unmatched to any gene: 8. CDR3 size: 15 residues. The CDR3 coding sequence is TGTGCCAGCAGCCTGGGGACAGGGGGGAGTCACGAGCAGTACTTC. Encoded protein: CASSLGTGGSHEQYF. Based on the CDR3 plus reference TRBV7-8 and TRBJ2-7, the full variable domain is GAGVSQSPRYKVAKRGQDVALRCDPISGHVSLFWYQQALGQGPEFLTYFQNEAQLDKSGLPSDRFFAERPEGSVSTLKIQRTQQEDSAVYLCASSLGTGGSHEQYFGPGTRLTVT.

DNA of the CDR3: TGTGCCAGCAGCACTAAGACAGGGAACCTCTACGAGCAGTACTTC. Translation gives CASSTKTGNLYEQYF. V is TRBV5-4 and J is TRBJ2-7, with 7 bases that match TRBD1. This CDR3 spans 15 amino acids. Germline trimming cut 4 bases from V and 3 bases from J; bases unmatched to any gene: 10. CDR1 and CDR2 (germline): SGHNT, YYREEE (reference sequence).

This chain uses TRBV28 with TRBJ1-3, with D possibly TRBD1 on 5 matching bases. This CDR3 spans 16 amino acids. V lost 3 bases and J lost 4, with 16 bases in between. CDR1 is MDHEN and CDR2 is SYDVKM in the germline V gene. This CDR3 is CASSFGGGTAGNTIYF. CDR3 nucleotide sequence: TGTGCCAGCAGTTTCGGCGGGGGAACGGCCGGAAACACCATATATTTT.

The chain has TRBV7-2 and TRBJ2-1; TRBD2 agrees at 9 bases. The J segment lost 8 bases and the V segment lost 1 base, leaving 6 bases of the junction unmatched. Per germline, CDR1 SGHTA and CDR2 FQGNSA. The CDR3 has 15 amino acids. The CDR3 region is CASSLVKGTSHEQFF. The CDR3 nucleotides read TGTGCCAGCAGCTTAGTGAAGGGGACTAGCCATGAGCAGTTCTTC.

The J gene is TRBJ1-1, the V gene TRBV29-1; 7 bases fit TRBD1. Germline V gene sequence: CDR1 SQVTM, CDR2 ANQGSEA. Unmatched junction bases numbered 3, after V lost 1 base and J lost 4 bases. CDR3 length equals 13 residues. CDR3 bases: TGCAGCGTTGAAGGACAGGGTATCACTGAAGCTTTCTTT. It translates to CSVEGQGITEAFF.

The V call is TRBV15, the J call TRBJ1-5; D not resolved. Germline CDR1 and CDR2: LNHNV and YYDKDF (reference sequence). The CDR3 totals 16 residues. V was clipped by 2 bases and J by 0 bases, with 11 bases between them. CDR3 DNA: TGTGCCACCAGCAGAATGACCGAGTATAGCAATCAGCCCCAGCATTTT. As protein: CATSRMTEYSNQPQHF.

V usage is TRBV11-2 and J usage is TRBJ1-5; D is perhaps TRBD1 (5 bases). V lost 7 bases and J lost 0, with 25 bases in between. CDR3 length equals 19 residues. From germline, CDR1 is SGHAT and CDR2 FQNNGV. The CDR3 DNA follows: TGTGCCAGCACCCCCCCGGGGCCAATCCTCTCTTATAGCAATCAGCCCCAGCATTTT. It encodes CASTPPGPILSYSNQPQHF.